The rows below give T cell receptor beta chains drawn from one sample of a study of blood T cell repertoires in COVID-19. The data were produced by immunoSEQ multiplex PCR, yet TCRdb's version contains in-frame clones alone and is incomplete. In the table there are about 190,000 clones, approximately 84% of which are singletons. The sequencing input was PBMCs or T cells enriched from blood (not recorded which). Every receptor here comes from a woman aged 25 to 39 who had recovered from COVID-19. The CDR3 runs from the conserved cysteine through the conserved F or W. A D gene is named only where the DNA matches it firmly. Expanded clones are given a class, and other clones once, few, many or no size at all.

V gene	clone size	D gene	J gene	CDR3 length	CDR3 protein	CDR3 DNA
TRBV28	NA	NA	TRBJ2-7	13	CASSTLGSYEQYF	TGTGCCAGCAGTACTCTAGGATCCTACGAGCAGTACTTC
TRBV12-5	NA	TRBD1	TRBJ1-5	15	CASGWDRESNQPQHF	TGTGCTAGTGGTTGGGACAGAGAAAGCAATCAGCCCCAGCATTTT
TRBV5-5	NA	TRBD2	TRBJ2-2	16	CASSLGLAQFSGELFF	TGTGCCAGCAGCCTTGGACTAGCTCAGTTTTCCGGGGAGCTGTTTTTT
TRBV19	NA	NA	TRBJ1-1	13	CASLRGLGTEAFF	TGTGCCAGCCTCAGAGGATTGGGCACTGAAGCTTTCTTT
TRBV5-1	NA	NA	TRBJ2-3	14	CASSPGGGPDTQYF	TGCGCCAGCAGCCCTGGGGGGGGGCCAGATACGCAGTATTTT
TRBV15	NA	TRBD2	TRBJ2-1	15	CATSTGTSGFDEQFF	TGTGCCACCAGCACCGGGACTAGCGGGTTCGATGAGCAGTTCTTC
TRBV5-4	NA	NA	TRBJ2-3	15	CASSPGGRGTDTQYF	TGTGCCAGCAGCCCGGGCGGCAGGGGCACAGATACGCAGTATTTT
TRBV5-1	NA	TRBD1	TRBJ2-2	16	CASKTAGGSSDGELFF	TGCGCCAGCAAGACCGCAGGGGGCTCGTCGGACGGGGAGCTGTTTTTT
TRBV19	NA	NA	TRBJ1-1	14	CASSINRGNTEAFF	TGTGCCAGTAGTATAAATCGGGGGAACACTGAAGCTTTCTTT
TRBV18	NA	NA	TRBJ2-7	13	CASSPTLGSEQYF	TGTGCCAGCTCACCAACTCTAGGCAGCGAGCAGTACTTC
TRBV9	NA	NA	TRBJ1-1	14	CASSVAGLNTEAFF	TGTGCCAGCAGCGTAGCTGGCCTGAACACTGAAGCTTTCTTT
TRBV12-3/TRBV12-4	once	NA	TRBJ1-2	12	CASSLRGWGYTF	TGTGCCAGCAGTTTAAGGGGTTGGGGCTACACCTTC
TRBV5-5	NA	TRBD2	TRBJ2-1	17	CASSLWVLAGGYNEQFF	TGTGCCAGCAGCTTGTGGGTTCTAGCGGGAGGGTACAATGAGCAGTTCTTC
TRBV24-1	NA	TRBD2	TRBJ2-3	15	CATSDPGGLADTQYF	TGTGCCACCAGTGACCCGGGGGGGCTTGCAGATACGCAGTATTTT
TRBV11-2	NA	NA	TRBJ2-3	13	CASSLGGRDTQYF	TGTGCCAGCAGCTTAGGAGGAAGAGATACGCAGTATTTT
TRBV29-1	NA	NA	TRBJ1-3	12	CSVEAVPNTIYF	TGCAGCGTTGAGGCAGTACCGAACACCATATATTTT
TRBV7-8	NA	NA	TRBJ2-4	14	CASSPSRAKNIQYF	TGTGCCAGCAGCCCGTCACGGGCCAAAAACATTCAGTACTTC
TRBV25-1	NA	TRBD2	TRBJ2-1	14	CASSVPGLVNEQFF	TGTGCCAGCAGTGTACCGGGACTAGTCAATGAGCAGTTCTTC
TRBV3-1/TRBV3-2	once	TRBD2	TRBJ2-5	17	CASSQPWTSGGVETQYF	TGTGCCAGCAGCCAACCCTGGACTAGCGGGGGGGTAGAGACCCAGTACTTC
TRBV5-8	NA	NA	TRBJ2-5	14	CASSARRIQETQYF	TGTGCCAGCTCCGCCAGAAGAATACAAGAGACCCAGTACTTC
TRBV28	NA	TRBD2	TRBJ2-7	13	CASSPGTSNEQYF	TGTGCCAGCAGTCCCGGGACTAGCAACGAGCAGTACTTC
TRBV7-6	NA	TRBD2	TRBJ2-1	18	CASSPPRNGLAGDNEQFF	TGTGCCAGCAGCCCGCCCCGCAACGGACTAGCGGGGGACAATGAGCAGTTCTTC
TRBV29-1	NA	NA	TRBJ2-2	11	CSGRGTGELFF	TGCAGCGGGAGGGGCACCGGGGAGCTGTTTTTT
TRBV12-3/TRBV12-4	NA	TRBD1	TRBJ1-2	13	CASNQDRGNGYTF	TGTGCCAGCAATCAAGACAGGGGGAATGGCTACACCTTC
TRBV21-1	NA	NA	TRBJ2-1	14	CASMALAQYNEQFF	TGTGCCAGCATGGCACTAGCGCAGTACAATGAGCAGTTCTTC
TRBV7-3	NA	NA	TRBJ2-1	15	CASSLGQGTGNEQFF	TGTGCCAGCAGCTTAGGCCAGGGGACGGGCAATGAGCAGTTCTTC
TRBV7-7	once	NA	TRBJ2-3	17	CASSLGGGGAYTDTQYF	TGTGCTAGCAGCTTAGGGGGGGGCGGAGCCTACACAGATACGCAGTATTTT
TRBV7-9	NA	NA	TRBJ1-2	13	CASSMDSAYGYTF	TGTGCCAGCAGTATGGACAGTGCCTATGGCTACACCTTC
TRBV6-5	NA	TRBD1	TRBJ1-2	14	CASISPYRGYGYTF	TGTGCCAGCATCTCTCCCTACAGGGGATATGGCTACACCTTC
TRBV5-1	NA	NA	TRBJ1-3	14	CASSTGSSGNTIYF	TGCGCCAGCTCCACAGGGTCCTCTGGAAACACCATATATTTT
TRBV18	few	NA	TRBJ1-1	13	CASSAPGRAEAFF	TGTGCCAGCTCAGCCCCAGGGAGGGCTGAAGCTTTCTTT
TRBV7-2	NA	NA	TRBJ2-7	13	CASSSNSFYEQYF	TGTGCCAGCAGCTCGAACAGTTTCTACGAGCAGTACTTC
TRBV15	NA	NA	TRBJ1-5	16	CATSRDAWGGNQPQHF	TGTGCCACCAGCAGAGATGCTTGGGGGGGCAATCAGCCCCAGCATTTT
TRBV6-5	once	TRBD1	TRBJ1-1	14	CASRGDRGKTEAFF	TGTGCCAGCAGGGGCGACAGGGGAAAGACTGAAGCTTTCTTT
TRBV7-9	NA	TRBD2	TRBJ2-7	14	CASSLSGRVDEQYF	TGTGCCAGCAGCCTTAGCGGGAGAGTCGACGAGCAGTACTTC
TRBV7-9	NA	TRBD1	TRBJ2-7	14	CASSFPGQGYEQYF	TGTGCCAGCAGCTTCCCGGGACAGGGCTACGAGCAGTACTTC
TRBV19	few	NA	TRBJ1-1	12	CASSRQNTEAFF	TGTGCCAGTAGTAGACAGAACACTGAAGCTTTCTTT
TRBV19	once	TRBD2	TRBJ2-7	12	CASRGGAYEQYF	TGTGCCAGCCGGGGGGGGGCTTACGAGCAGTACTTC
TRBV7-7	once	NA	TRBJ2-2	12	CASSPRGGELFF	TGTGCTAGCAGCCCGAGAGGCGGGGAGCTGTTTTTT
TRBV29-1	NA	TRBD1	TRBJ2-7	14	CSVTRDRVSYEQYF	TGCAGCGTCACTCGGGACAGGGTCTCCTACGAGCAGTACTTC
TRBV24-1	NA	TRBD2	TRBJ2-7	17	CATSDSGLAGVSYEQYF	TGTGCCACCAGTGATTCAGGACTAGCGGGAGTGTCCTACGAGCAGTACTTC
TRBV11-1	NA	NA	TRBJ2-5	15	CASSYVLGDQETQYF	TGTGCCAGCAGTTATGTCCTGGGAGACCAAGAGACCCAGTACTTC
TRBV6-5	NA	NA	TRBJ1-1	12	CASSQRGGEAFF	TGTGCCAGCAGCCAACGTGGGGGGGAAGCTTTCTTT
TRBV28	NA	TRBD1	TRBJ1-1	14	CASSQTGGDTEAFF	TGTGCCAGCAGTCAAACAGGGGGCGACACTGAAGCTTTCTTT
TRBV6-4	NA	NA	TRBJ2-3	11	CASKQGDTQYF	TGTGCCAGCAAGCAGGGGGATACGCAGTATTTT
TRBV5-1	NA	TRBD1	TRBJ1-6	16	CASSRLTDREGSPLHF	TGCGCCAGCAGCCGCTTAACGGACAGGGAGGGATCACCCCTCCACTTT